These T cell receptor beta chains were read from a single sample in a study of cytotoxic CD8 clonotypes in ibrutinib-treated CLL. Profiled with immunoSEQ multiplex PCR; TCRdb holds only in-frame clones, not every one. The sample comprises about 40,000 clones, roughly two thirds of which are singletons, and 9.5% to 13% rests with the top ten. The sequences come from PBMCs, collected at disease progression, from a patient treated with ibrutinib. These receptors all stem from a human donor with chronic lymphocytic leukemia. Both conserved end residues are part of each CDR3. The order of the fields is CDR3 length, clone size, V gene, D gene, J gene, CDR3 protein, CDR3 DNA. The D gene is left open where the match is weak. Only some rows state a clone size, as once, few, many or a class for expanded clones.

>13|few|TRBV7-6|NA|TRBJ2-7
CASSLEWQSEQYF
TGTGCCAGCAGCTTAGAGTGGCAATCCGAGCAGTACTTC
>14|NA|TRBV25-1|NA|TRBJ2-5
CASSDTRRKETQYF
TGTGCCAGCAGTGATACTAGAAGAAAAGAGACCCAGTACTTC
>12|NA|TRBV28|NA|TRBJ2-7
CASSRTHYEQYF
TGTGCCAGCAGTCGGACTCACTACGAGCAGTACTTC
>14|few|TRBV5-6|NA|TRBJ1-5
CASSFTGGNQPQHF
TGTGCCAGCAGCTTTACGGGGGGCAATCAGCCCCAGCATTTT
>15|NA|TRBV28|TRBD2|TRBJ2-7
CASSPGLARSYEQYF
TGTGCCAGCAGCCCCGGACTAGCGCGCTCCTACGAGCAGTACTTC
>13|NA|TRBV28|NA|TRBJ1-5
CASTRNSNQPQHF
TGTGCCAGCACCCGGAATAGCAATCAGCCCCAGCATTTT
>12|few|TRBV27|NA|TRBJ2-7
CASRPEGGEQYF
TGTGCCAGCCGACCCGAGGGGGGGGAGCAGTACTTC
>13|NA|TRBV5-6|NA|TRBJ1-1
CASLEGWDTEAFF
TGTGCCAGCTTGGAGGGGTGGGACACTGAAGCTTTCTTT
>12|NA|TRBV6-5|NA|TRBJ2-5
CASSGTQETQYF
TGTGCCAGCAGTGGAACGCAAGAGACCCAGTACTTC
>13|NA|TRBV28|NA|TRBJ1-2
CASRGTGSYGYTF
TGTGCCAGCAGGGGAACAGGGTCTTATGGCTACACCTTC
>14|NA|TRBV5-1|TRBD1|TRBJ1-5
CASSPTGVDQPQHF
TGCGCCAGCAGCCCGACAGGGGTGGATCAGCCCCAGCATTTT
>14|few|TRBV5-1|NA|TRBJ2-3
CASSLPSRIDTQYF
TGCGCCAGCAGCTTACCTTCTCGAATAGATACGCAGTATTTT
>12|NA|TRBV29-1|NA|TRBJ2-5
CSVASQRETQYF
TGCAGCGTTGCATCGCAGAGAGAGACCCAGTACTTC
>17|NA|TRBV30|TRBD1|TRBJ1-5
CAWSDLLDRGSNQPQHF
TGTGCCTGGAGCGATCTCCTCGACAGGGGCAGCAATCAGCCCCAGCATTTT
>15|few|TRBV7-6|NA|TRBJ2-1
CASSLSTSSYNEQFF
TGTGCCAGCAGCTTATCAACTTCCTCCTACAATGAGCAGTTCTTC
>16|NA|TRBV19|NA|TRBJ1-1
CASSIFFTTLNTEAFF
TGTGCCAGTAGTATTTTCTTCACAACCCTGAACACTGAAGCTTTCTTT
>15|few|TRBV7-6|NA|TRBJ2-1
CASSPAVVLGAEQFF
TGTGCCAGCAGCCCGGCCGTGGTGTTGGGAGCGGAGCAGTTCTTC
>13|NA|TRBV5-1|TRBD2|TRBJ2-7
CASSYGTSGRFFF
TGCGCCAGCAGCTACGGGACTAGCGGGAGGTTTTTCTTC
>13|NA|TRBV7-8|NA|TRBJ1-2
CASSYGADYGYTF
TGTGCCAGCAGCTATGGGGCGGACTATGGCTACACCTTC
>15|NA|TRBV28|NA|TRBJ2-7
CASSAPGAGYYEQYF
TGTGCCAGCAGCGCGCCGGGGGCGGGCTACTACGAGCAGTACTTC
>14|NA|TRBV5-4|NA|TRBJ2-1
CASSYPTGYNEQFF
TGTGCCAGCAGCTACCCGACAGGTTACAATGAGCAGTTCTTC
>13|NA|TRBV18|NA|TRBJ1-1
CASSADRSTEAFF
TGTGCCAGCTCAGCAGACAGGTCGACTGAAGCTTTCTTT
>16|NA|TRBV18|TRBD2|TRBJ2-3
CASSPGLAGEADTQYF
TGTGCCAGCTCACCGGGACTAGCGGGAGAGGCAGATACGCAGTATTTT
>17|NA|TRBV5-1|NA|TRBJ2-5
CASSLALASANQETQYF
TGCGCCAGCAGCTTGGCTTTGGCTAGCGCAAACCAAGAGACCCAGTACTTC
>12|NA|TRBV27|TRBD1|TRBJ1-1
CASSQQGSEAFF
TGTGCCAGCAGTCAACAGGGGTCTGAAGCTTTCTTT
>11|NA|TRBV2|NA|TRBJ2-3
CASEQADTQYF
TGTGCCAGTGAACAGGCGGATACGCAGTATTTT
>18|NA|TRBV4-1|TRBD1|TRBJ2-5
CASSRDRGFNGRQETQYF
TGCGCCAGCAGCCGGGACAGGGGGTTCAACGGTCGGCAAGAGACCCAGTACTTC
>10|NA|TRBV6-9|NA|TRBJ2-1
CGEVFNEQFF
TGTGGGGAGGTGTTCAATGAGCAGTTCTTC
>12|NA|TRBV28|TRBD1|TRBJ1-2
CASSGRTGGYTF
TGTGCCAGCAGTGGCCGGACAGGGGGGTACACCTTC
>13|NA|TRBV7-8|NA|TRBJ2-2
CASSPLSTGELFF
TGTGCCAGCAGCCCCCTATCGACCGGGGAGCTGTTTTTT
>18|NA|TRBV29-1|TRBD2|TRBJ2-3
CSVEKAGGGFQIRVGQYF
TGCAGCGTTGAAAAAGCGGGAGGGGGTTTCCAGATCCGTGTGGGGCAGTATTTT
>12|NA|TRBV11-2|NA|TRBJ2-7
CASSLESGEQYF
TGTGCCAGCAGCTTAGAATCCGGCGAGCAGTACTTC
>15|NA|TRBV4-2|NA|TRBJ1-4
CASSRDLFGNEKLFF
TGTGCCAGCAGCCGAGACTTATTTGGTAATGAAAAACTGTTTTTT
>14|NA|TRBV2|NA|TRBJ2-5
CASSGTWGKETQYF
TGTGCCAGCAGTGGGACTTGGGGAAAAGAGACCCAGTACTTC
>14|NA|TRBV2|NA|TRBJ2-3
CASRRGQHDYTQYF
TGTGCCAGCAGGCGCGGACAGCATGACTATACGCAGTATTTT
>14|NA|TRBV28|TRBD1|TRBJ2-7
CASSFQGQGKEQYF
TGTGCCAGCAGTTTTCAGGGACAGGGGAAGGAGCAGTACTTC
>13|NA|TRBV18|NA|TRBJ2-7
CASSPPGGHEQYF
TGTGCCAGCTCACCACCGGGGGGCCACGAGCAGTACTTC
>14|once|TRBV6-6|TRBD1|TRBJ1-2
CASSYGTEPYGYTF
TGTGCCAGCAGTTACGGGACAGAACCCTATGGCTACACCTTC
>16|NA|TRBV5-8|TRBD2|TRBJ2-3
CASSASPSGEPDTQYF
TGTGCCAGCAGCGCCAGCCCTAGCGGGGAGCCAGATACGCAGTATTTT
>16|NA|TRBV5-8|NA|TRBJ1-3
CASSPPRGNSGNTIYF
TGTGCCAGCAGCCCCCCACGGGGTAACTCTGGAAACACCATATATTTT
>18|NA|TRBV12-5|NA|TRBJ1-4
CASGNTSRTPATNEKLFF
TGTGCTAGTGGTAACACCTCGAGGACACCCGCGACTAATGAAAAACTGTTTTTT
>15|once|TRBV4-2|NA|TRBJ2-7
CASSQGGDSGYEQYF
TGTGCCAGCAGCCAAGGGGGAGACTCCGGCTACGAGCAGTACTTC